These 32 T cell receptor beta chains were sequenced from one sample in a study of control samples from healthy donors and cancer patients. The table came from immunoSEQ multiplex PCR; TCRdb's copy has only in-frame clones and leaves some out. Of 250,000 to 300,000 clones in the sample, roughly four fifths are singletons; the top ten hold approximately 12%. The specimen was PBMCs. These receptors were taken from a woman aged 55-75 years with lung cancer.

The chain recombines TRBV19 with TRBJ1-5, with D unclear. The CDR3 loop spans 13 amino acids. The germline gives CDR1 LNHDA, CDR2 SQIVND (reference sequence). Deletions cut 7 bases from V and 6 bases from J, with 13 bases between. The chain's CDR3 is CASTGVNLQPQHF. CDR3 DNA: TGTGCCAGTACAGGCGTGAACCTTCAGCCCCAGCATTTT. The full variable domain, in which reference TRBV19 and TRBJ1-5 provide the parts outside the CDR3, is DGGITQSPKYLFRKEGQNVTLSCEQNLNHDAMYWYRQDPGQGLRLIYYSQIVNDFQKGDIAEGYSVSREKKESFPLTVTSAQKNPTAFYLCASTGVNLQPQHFGDGTRLSIL.

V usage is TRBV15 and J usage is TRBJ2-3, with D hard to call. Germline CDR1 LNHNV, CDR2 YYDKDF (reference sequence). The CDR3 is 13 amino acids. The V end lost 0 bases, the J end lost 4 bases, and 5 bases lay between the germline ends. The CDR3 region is CATSRDYADTQYF. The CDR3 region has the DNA TGTGCCACCAGCAGAGATTACGCAGATACGCAGTATTTT.

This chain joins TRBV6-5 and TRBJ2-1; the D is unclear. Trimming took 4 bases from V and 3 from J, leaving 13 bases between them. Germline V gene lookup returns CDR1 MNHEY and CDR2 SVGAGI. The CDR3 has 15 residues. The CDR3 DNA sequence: TGTGCCAGCAGTTTTCAAGGACCTCTCTACAATGAGCAGTTCTTC. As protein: CASSFQGPLYNEQFF.

The CDR3 loop is CASSPASGGTIYF. CDR3 bases: TGTGCCAGCTCACCAGCGAGCGGGGGGACCATATATTTT. V gene TRBV18 combines with J gene TRBJ1-3; possibly TRBD1 for D (5 bases). Trimming cost V 2 bases and J 10 bases, with 12 bases left between them. Germline V gene data show CDR1 as KGHSH and CDR2 as LQKENI. This CDR3 has 13 residues.

The CDR3 DNA is TGTGCCAGCAGGAAGACAGGTCCTAATGAAAAACTGTTTTTT. It yields the protein CASRKTGPNEKLFF. The V call is TRBV2, the J call TRBJ1-4; tentative D call: TRBD1 (6 bases). Germline assignment: CDR1 SNHLY and CDR2 FYNNEI. V lost 6 bases and J lost 3, with 11 bases in between. The CDR3 consists of 14 residues.

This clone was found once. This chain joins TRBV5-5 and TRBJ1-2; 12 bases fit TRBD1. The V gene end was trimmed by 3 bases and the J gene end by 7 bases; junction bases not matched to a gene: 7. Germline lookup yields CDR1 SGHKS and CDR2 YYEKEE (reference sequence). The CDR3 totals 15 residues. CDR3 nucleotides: TGTGCCAGCAGCTCCTACGGGACAGGGGGCTTTGGCTACACCTTC. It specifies CASSSYGTGGFGYTF.

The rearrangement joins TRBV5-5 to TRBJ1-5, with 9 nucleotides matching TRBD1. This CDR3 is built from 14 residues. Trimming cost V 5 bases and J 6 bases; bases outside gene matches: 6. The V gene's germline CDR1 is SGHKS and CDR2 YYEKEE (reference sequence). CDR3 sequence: CASRQTGGSQPQHF. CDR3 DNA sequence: TGTGCCAGCAGACAGACAGGGGGATCTCAGCCCCAGCATTTT. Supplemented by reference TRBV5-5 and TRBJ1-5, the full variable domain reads DAGVTQSPTHLIKTRGQQVTLRCSPISGHKSVSWYQQVLGQGPQFIFQYYEKEERGRGNFPDRFSARQFPNYSSELNVNALLLGDSALYLCASRQTGGSQPQHFGDGTRLSIL.

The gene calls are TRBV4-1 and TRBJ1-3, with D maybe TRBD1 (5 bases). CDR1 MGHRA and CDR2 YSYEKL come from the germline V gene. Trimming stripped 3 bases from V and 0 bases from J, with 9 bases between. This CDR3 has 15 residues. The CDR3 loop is CASSQGRSSGNTIYF. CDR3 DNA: TGCGCCAGCAGCCAGGGACGTAGCTCTGGAAACACCATATATTTT.

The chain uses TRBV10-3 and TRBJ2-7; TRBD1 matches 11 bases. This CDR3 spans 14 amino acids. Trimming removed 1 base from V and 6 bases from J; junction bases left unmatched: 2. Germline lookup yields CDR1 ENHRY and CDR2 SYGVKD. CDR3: CAISELDRGREQYF. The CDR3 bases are TGTGCCATCAGTGAGTTGGACAGGGGGCGCGAGCAGTACTTC.

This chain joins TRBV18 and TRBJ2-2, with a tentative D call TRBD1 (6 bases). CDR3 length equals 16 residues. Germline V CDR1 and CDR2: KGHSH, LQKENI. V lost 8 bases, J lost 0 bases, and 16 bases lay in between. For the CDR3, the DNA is TGTGCCAGCCCCGCCCCAGGGGCGTCGAACACCGGGGAGCTGTTTTTT. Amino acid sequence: CASPAPGASNTGELFF. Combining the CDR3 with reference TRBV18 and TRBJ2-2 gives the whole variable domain NAGVMQNPRHLVRRRGQEARLRCSPMKGHSHVYWYRQLPEEGLKFMVYLQKENIIDESGMPKERFSAEFPKEGPSILRIQQVVRGDSAAYFCASPAPGASNTGELFFGEGSRLTVL.

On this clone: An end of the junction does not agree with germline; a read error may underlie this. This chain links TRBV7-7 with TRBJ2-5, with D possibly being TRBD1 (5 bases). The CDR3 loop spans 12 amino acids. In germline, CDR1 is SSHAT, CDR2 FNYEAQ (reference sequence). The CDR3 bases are TGTGCTAGCAGCTTAGAAGTAGGGGTGCTCTACTTC. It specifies CASSLEVGVLYF.

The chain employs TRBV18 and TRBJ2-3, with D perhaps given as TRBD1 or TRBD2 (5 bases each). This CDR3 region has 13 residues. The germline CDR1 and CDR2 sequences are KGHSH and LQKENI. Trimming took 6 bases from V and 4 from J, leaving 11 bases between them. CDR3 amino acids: CASSRRDPDTQYF. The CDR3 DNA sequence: TGTGCCAGCTCGCGCCGGGACCCAGATACGCAGTATTTT. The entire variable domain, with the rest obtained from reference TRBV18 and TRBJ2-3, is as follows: NAGVMQNPRHLVRRRGQEARLRCSPMKGHSHVYWYRQLPEEGLKFMVYLQKENIIDESGMPKERFSAEFPKEGPSILRIQQVVRGDSAAYFCASSRRDPDTQYFGPGTRLTVL.

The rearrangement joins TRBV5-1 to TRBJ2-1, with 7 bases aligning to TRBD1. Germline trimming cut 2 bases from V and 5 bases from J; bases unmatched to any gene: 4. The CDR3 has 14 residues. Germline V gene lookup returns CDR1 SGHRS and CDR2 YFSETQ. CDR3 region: CASSFRGTDNEQFF. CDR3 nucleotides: TGCGCCAGCAGCTTCAGGGGGACAGACAATGAGCAGTTCTTC.

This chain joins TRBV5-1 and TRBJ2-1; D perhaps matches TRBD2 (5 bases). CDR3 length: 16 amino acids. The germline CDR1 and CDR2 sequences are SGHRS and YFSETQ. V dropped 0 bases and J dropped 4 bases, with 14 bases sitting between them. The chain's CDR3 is CASSLAVVATYNEQFF. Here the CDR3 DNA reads TGCGCCAGCAGCTTGGCCGTGGTAGCGACTTACAATGAGCAGTTCTTC.

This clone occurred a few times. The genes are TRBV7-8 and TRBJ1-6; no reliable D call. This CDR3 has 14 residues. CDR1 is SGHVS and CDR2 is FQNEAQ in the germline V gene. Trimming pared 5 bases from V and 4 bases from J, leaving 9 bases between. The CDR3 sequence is CASSPFAYNSPLHF. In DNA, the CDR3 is TGTGCCAGCAGCCCATTCGCTTATAATTCACCCCTCCACTTT.

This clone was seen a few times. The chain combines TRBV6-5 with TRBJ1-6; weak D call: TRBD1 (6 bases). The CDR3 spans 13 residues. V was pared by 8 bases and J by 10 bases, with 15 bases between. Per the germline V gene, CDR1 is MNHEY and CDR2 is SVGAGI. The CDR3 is CASLEGESSPLHF. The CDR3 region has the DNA TGTGCCAGCCTGGAGGGGGAAAGCTCACCCCTCCACTTT.

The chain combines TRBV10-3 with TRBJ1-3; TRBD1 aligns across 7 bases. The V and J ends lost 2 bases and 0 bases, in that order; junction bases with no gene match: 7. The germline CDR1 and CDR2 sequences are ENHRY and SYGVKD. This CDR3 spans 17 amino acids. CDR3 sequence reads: CAISEQPGQSSGNTIYF. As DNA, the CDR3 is TGTGCCATCAGTGAGCAACCGGGACAGAGCTCTGGAAACACCATATATTTT.

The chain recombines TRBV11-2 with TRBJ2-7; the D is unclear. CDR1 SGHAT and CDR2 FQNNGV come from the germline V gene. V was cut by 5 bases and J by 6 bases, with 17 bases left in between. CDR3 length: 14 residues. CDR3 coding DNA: TGTGCCAGCAGCCCACATATTGGCCCAGGCGAGCAGTACTTC. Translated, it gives CASSPHIGPGEQYF.

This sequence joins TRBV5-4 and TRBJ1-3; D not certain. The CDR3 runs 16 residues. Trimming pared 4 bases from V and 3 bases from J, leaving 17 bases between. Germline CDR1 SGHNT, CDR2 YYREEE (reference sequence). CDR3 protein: CASSPSGQLIGNTIYF. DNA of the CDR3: TGTGCCAGCAGCCCGTCCGGGCAGTTGATTGGAAACACCATATATTTT.

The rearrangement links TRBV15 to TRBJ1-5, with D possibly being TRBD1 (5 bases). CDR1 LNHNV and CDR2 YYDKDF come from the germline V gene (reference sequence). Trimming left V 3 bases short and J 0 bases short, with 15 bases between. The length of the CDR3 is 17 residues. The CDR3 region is CATSSLRQSSSNQPQHF. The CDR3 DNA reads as TGTGCCACCAGCAGCCTACGACAGTCCTCTAGCAATCAGCCCCAGCATTTT.

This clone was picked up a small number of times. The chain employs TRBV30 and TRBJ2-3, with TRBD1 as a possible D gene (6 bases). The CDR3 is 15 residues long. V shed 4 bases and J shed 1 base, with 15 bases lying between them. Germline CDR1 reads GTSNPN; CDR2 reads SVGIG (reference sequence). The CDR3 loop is CAWTLDRTGTDTQYF. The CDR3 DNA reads TGTGCCTGGACCCTTGACCGGACAGGCACAGATACGCAGTATTTT.

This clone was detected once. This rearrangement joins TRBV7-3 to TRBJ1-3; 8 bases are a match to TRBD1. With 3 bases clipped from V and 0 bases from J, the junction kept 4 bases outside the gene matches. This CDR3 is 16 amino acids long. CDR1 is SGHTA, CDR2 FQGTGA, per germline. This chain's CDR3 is CASSLGQASSGNTIYF. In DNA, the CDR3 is TGTGCCAGCAGCTTGGGACAGGCTAGCTCTGGAAACACCATATATTTT.

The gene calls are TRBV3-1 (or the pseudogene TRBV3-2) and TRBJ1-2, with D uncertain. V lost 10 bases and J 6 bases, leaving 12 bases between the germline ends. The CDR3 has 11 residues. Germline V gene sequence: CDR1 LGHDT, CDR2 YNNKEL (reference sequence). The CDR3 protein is CATEGVNGYTF. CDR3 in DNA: TGTGCCACCGAAGGAGTCAATGGCTACACCTTC.

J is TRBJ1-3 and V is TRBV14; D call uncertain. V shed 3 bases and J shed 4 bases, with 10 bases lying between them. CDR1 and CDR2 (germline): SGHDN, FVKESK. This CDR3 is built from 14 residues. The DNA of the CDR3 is TGTGCCAGCAGCCACCGGGTCTGGGGAAACACCATATATTTT. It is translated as CASSHRVWGNTIYF.

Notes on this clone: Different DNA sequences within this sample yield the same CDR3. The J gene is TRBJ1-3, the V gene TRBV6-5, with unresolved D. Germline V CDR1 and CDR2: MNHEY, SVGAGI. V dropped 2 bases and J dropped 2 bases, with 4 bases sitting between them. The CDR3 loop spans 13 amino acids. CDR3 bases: TGTGCCAGCAGTTACGGGCCTGGAAACACCATATATTTT. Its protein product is CASSYGPGNTIYF.

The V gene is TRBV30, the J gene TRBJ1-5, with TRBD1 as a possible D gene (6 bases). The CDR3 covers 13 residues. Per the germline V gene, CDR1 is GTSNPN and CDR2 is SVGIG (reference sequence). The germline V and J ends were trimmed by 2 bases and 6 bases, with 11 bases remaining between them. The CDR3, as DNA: TGTGCCTGGAGTCCAGGGGCCCCTCAGCCCCAGCATTTT. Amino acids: CAWSPGAPQPQHF.

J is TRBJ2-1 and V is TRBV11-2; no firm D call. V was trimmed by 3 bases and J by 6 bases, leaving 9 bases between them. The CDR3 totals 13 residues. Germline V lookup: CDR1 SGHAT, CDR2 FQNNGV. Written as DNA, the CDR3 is TGTGCCAGCAGCTTGAATAGAGGCAATGAGCAGTTCTTC. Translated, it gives CASSLNRGNEQFF.

CDR3 bases: TGTGCCAGCAGCCGGCCGGGACAGGGTACCGGGGAGCTGTTTTTT. The encoded protein is CASSRPGQGTGELFF. The chain employs TRBV5-4 and TRBJ2-2; 9 bases are shared with TRBD1. The CDR3 covers 15 residues. Germline lookup yields CDR1 SGHNT and CDR2 YYREEE (reference sequence). Trimming took 4 bases from V and 5 from J; bases not matched to a gene: 6. The variable domain in full, with the rest retrieved from reference TRBV5-4 and TRBJ2-2, is ETGVTQSPTHLIKTRGQQVTLRCSSQSGHNTVSWYQQALGQGPQFIFQYYREEENGRGNFPPRFSGLQFPNYSSELNVNALELDDSALYLCASSRPGQGTGELFFGEGSRLTVL.

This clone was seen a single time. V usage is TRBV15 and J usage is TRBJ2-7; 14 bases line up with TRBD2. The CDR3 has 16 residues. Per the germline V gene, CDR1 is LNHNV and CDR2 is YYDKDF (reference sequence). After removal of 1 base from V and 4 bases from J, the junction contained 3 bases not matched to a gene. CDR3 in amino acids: CATSRAGTSGRYEQYF. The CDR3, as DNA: TGTGCCACCAGCAGAGCCGGGACTAGCGGGAGATACGAGCAGTACTTC.

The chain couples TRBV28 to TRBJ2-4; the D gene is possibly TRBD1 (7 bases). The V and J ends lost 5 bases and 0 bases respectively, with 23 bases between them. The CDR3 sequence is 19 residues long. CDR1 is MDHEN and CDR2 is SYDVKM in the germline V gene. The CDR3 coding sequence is TGTGCCAGCAGTCAAAGGGGGCGCGGGGTTATGGTAGCCAAAAACATTCAGTACTTC. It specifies CASSQRGRGVMVAKNIQYF.

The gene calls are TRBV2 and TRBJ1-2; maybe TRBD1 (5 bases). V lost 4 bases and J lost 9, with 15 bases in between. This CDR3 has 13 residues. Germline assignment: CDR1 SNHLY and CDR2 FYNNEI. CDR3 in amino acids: CASSGGGARSYTF. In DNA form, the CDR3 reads TGTGCCAGCAGTGGGGGAGGGGCGCGGAGCTACACCTTC.

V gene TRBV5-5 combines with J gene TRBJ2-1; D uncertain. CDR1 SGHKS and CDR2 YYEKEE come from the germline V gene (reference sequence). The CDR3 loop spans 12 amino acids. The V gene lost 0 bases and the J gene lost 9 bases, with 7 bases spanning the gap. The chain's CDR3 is CASSLVLSEQFF. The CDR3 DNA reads TGTGCCAGCAGCTTGGTGTTGAGTGAGCAGTTCTTC.